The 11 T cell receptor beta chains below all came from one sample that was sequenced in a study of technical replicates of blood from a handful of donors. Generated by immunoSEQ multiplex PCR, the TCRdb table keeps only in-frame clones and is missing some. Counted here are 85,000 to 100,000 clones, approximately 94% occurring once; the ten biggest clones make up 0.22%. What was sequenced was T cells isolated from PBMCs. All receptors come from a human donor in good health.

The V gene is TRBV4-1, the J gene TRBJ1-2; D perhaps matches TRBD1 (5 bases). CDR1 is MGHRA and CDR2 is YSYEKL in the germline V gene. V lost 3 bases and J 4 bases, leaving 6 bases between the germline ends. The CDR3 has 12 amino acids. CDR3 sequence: CASSHRAYGYTF. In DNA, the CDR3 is TGCGCCAGCAGCCACAGGGCCTATGGCTACACCTTC.

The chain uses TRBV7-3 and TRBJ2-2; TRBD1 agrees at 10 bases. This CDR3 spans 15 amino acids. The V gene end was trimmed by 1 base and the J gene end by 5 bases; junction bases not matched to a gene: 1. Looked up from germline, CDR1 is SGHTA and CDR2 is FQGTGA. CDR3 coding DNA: TGTGCCAGCAGCTTAAGGGGACAGGGGACCGGGGAGCTGTTTTTT. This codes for CASSLRGQGTGELFF.

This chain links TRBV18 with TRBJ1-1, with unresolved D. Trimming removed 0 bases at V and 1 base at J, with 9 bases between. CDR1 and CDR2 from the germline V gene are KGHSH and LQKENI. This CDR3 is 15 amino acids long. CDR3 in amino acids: CASSPPLQSNTEAFF. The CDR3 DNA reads TGTGCCAGCTCACCACCGTTACAGTCGAACACTGAAGCTTTCTTT.

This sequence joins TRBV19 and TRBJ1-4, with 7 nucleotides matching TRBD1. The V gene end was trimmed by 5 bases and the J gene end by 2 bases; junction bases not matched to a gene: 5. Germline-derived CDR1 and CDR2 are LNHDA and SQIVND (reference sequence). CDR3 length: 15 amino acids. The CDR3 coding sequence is TGTGCCAGTAGTCCCGGGACAGCCACTAATGAAAAACTGTTTTTT. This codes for CASSPGTATNEKLFF.

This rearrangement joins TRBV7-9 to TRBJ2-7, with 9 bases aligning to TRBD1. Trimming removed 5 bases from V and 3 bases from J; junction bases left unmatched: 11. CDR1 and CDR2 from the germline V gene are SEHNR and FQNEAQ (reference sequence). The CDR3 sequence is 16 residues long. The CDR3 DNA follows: TGTGCCAGCAGCCACACAGGGGGCTACCACGTCTACGAGCAGTACTTC. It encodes CASSHTGGYHVYEQYF. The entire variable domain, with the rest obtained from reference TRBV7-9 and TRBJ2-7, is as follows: DTGVSQNPRHKITKRGQNVTFRCDPISEHNRLYWYRQTLGQGPEFLTYFQNEAQLEKSRLLSDRFSAERPKGSFSTLEIQRTEQGDSAMYLCASSHTGGYHVYEQYFGPGTRLTVT.

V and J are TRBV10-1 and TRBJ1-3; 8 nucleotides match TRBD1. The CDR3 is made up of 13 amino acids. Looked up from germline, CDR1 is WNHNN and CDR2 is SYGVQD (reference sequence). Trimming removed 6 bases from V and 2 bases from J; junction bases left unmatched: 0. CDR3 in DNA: TGCGCCAGCAGGGACAGGGCTGGAAACACCATATATTTT. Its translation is CASRDRAGNTIYF.

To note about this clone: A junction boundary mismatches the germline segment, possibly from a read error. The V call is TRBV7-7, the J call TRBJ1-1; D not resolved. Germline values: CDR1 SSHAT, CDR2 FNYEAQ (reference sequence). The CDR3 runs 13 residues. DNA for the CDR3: TGTGCTAGCAGCCCCTGGACCGGGAGGGAAGCTTTCTTT. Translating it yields CASSPWTGREAFF.

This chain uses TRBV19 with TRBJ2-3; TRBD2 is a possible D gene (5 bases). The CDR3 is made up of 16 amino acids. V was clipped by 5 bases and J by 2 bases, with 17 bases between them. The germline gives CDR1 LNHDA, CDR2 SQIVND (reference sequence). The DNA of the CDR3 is TGTGCCAGTAGTTTCAGCGGAAGTACCCACACAGATACGCAGTATTTT. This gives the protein CASSFSGSTHTDTQYF. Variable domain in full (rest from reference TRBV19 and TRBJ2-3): DGGITQSPKYLFRKEGQNVTLSCEQNLNHDAMYWYRQDPGQGLRLIYYSQIVNDFQKGDIAEGYSVSREKKESFPLTVTSAQKNPTAFYLCASSFSGSTHTDTQYFGPGTRLTVL.

The chain's CDR3 is CASSTSGRSYEQYF. The DNA of the CDR3 is TGTGCCAGCAGCACTAGCGGGAGGTCCTACGAGCAGTACTTC. This sequence joins TRBV6-1 and TRBJ2-7; 12 nucleotides align to TRBD2. CDR1 is MNHNS and CDR2 is SASEGT in the germline V gene. V shed 6 bases, J shed 1 base, and the junction held 1 base outside the gene matches. The CDR3 consists of 14 residues.

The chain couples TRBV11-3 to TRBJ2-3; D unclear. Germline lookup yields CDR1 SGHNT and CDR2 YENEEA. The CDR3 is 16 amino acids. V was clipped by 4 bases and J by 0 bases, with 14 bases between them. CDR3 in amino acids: CASSSAFQKSTDTQYF. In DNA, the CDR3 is TGTGCCAGCAGCTCCGCTTTCCAGAAGAGCACAGATACGCAGTATTTT.

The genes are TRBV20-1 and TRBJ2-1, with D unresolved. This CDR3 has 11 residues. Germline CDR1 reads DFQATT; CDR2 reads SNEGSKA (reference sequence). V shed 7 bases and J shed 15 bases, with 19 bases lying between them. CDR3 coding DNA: TGCAGTGGGCGTCTTCTTCACCAGCGGTTCTTC. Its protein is CSGRLLHQRFF.